These 30 T cell receptor beta chains share one sample of origin, sequenced in a study of cytomegalovirus exposure and HLA in healthy donors. 60 Vbeta and 13 Jbeta primers were used in PCR. Produced via immunoSEQ multiplex PCR; TCRdb's table is partial and in-frame only. The sample includes under 300,000 clones, around 90% seen only once; the top ten take 1.7%. Sequencing input: PBMCs. These receptors all stem from a girl under 10 years old in good health and CMV-seronegative.

The chain employs TRBV5-1 and TRBJ1-4, with D maybe TRBD1 (5 bases). The V end was cut by 0 bases, the J end by 5 bases, with 8 bases between. Germline V gives CDR1 SGHRS, CDR2 YFSETQ. CDR3 length: 14 amino acids. CDR3 amino acids: CASSLVRGNEKLFF. The CDR3 nucleotides read TGCGCCAGCAGCTTGGTTCGGGGGAATGAAAAACTGTTTTTT. Filled out from reference TRBV5-1 and TRBJ1-4, the complete variable domain reads KAGVTQTPRYLIKTRGQQVTLSCSPISGHRSVSWYQQTPGQGLQFLFEYFSETQRNKGNFPGRFSGRQFSNSRSEMNVSTLELGDSALYLCASSLVRGNEKLFFGSGTQLSVL.

This chain links TRBV27 with TRBJ2-3; 9 bases are a match to TRBD1. V lost 5 bases, J lost 7 bases, and 10 bases stayed unmatched. This CDR3 is 15 amino acids long. Per the germline V gene, CDR1 is MNHEY and CDR2 is SMNVEV (reference sequence). This CDR3 reads CASSLQGQGDHTQYF. CDR3 DNA: TGTGCCAGCAGTCTCCAGGGACAGGGAGATCATACGCAGTATTTT.

The chain links TRBV7-2 to TRBJ1-5; 11 positions match TRBD1. CDR1 is SGHTA, CDR2 FQGNSA, per germline. CDR3 length: 14 residues. V was clipped by 5 bases and J by 6 bases; unmatched bases: 3. CDR3 nucleotide sequence: TGTGCCAGCAGCCGGGACAGGGGGAGTCAGCCCCAGCATTTT. Its translation: CASSRDRGSQPQHF.

V is TRBV5-6 and J is TRBJ2-6; D not certain. This CDR3 has 14 residues. The germline CDR1 and CDR2 sequences are SGHDT and YYEEEE. Trimming took off 2 bases at V and 1 base at J, with 4 bases between the two ends. CDR3 in amino acids: CASSFPSGANVLTF. As DNA, the CDR3 is TGTGCCAGCAGCTTCCCTTCTGGGGCCAACGTCCTGACTTTC. The whole variable domain, filled in from reference TRBV5-6 and TRBJ2-6, reads DAGVTQSPTHLIKTRGQQVTLRCSPKSGHDTVSWYQQALGQGPQFIFQYYEEEERQRGNFPDRFSGHQFPNYSSELNVNALLLGDSALYLCASSFPSGANVLTFGAGSRLTVL.

This clone was detected once. V usage is TRBV5-1 and J usage is TRBJ2-7; D is possibly TRBD1 (6 bases). The germline V gene has CDR1 SGHRS and CDR2 YFSETQ. The CDR3 sequence is 14 residues long. V was shortened by 0 bases and J by 2 bases, with 9 bases between the two germline ends. As DNA, the CDR3 is TGCGCCAGCAGCTTGGCTACAGGGACCTACGAGCAGTACTTC. As protein: CASSLATGTYEQYF.

The chain couples TRBV2 to TRBJ2-1, with TRBD2 identical over 10 bases. The CDR3 has 15 residues. Germline CDR1 is SNHLY and CDR2 is FYNNEI. The V segment lost 3 bases and the J segment 8 bases; nucleotides outside the gene matches: 7. The CDR3 coding sequence is TGTGCCAGCAGTGAGGCTAGCGGGAGTTTCTATGAGCAGTTCTTC. Amino acids: CASSEASGSFYEQFF.

This clone was seen only once. The chain joins TRBV7-2 to TRBJ2-3; 8 bases map to TRBD2. Trimming cost V 4 bases and J 3 bases; bases outside gene matches: 9. CDR1 and CDR2 (germline): SGHTA, FQGNSA. The CDR3 runs 16 residues. CDR3 loop: CASSYGGGPFTDTQYF. The CDR3 DNA sequence: TGTGCCAGCAGCTATGGCGGGGGGCCTTTTACAGATACGCAGTATTTT. Full variable domain (remainder filled in from reference TRBV7-2 and TRBJ2-3): GAGVSQSPSNKVTEKGKDVELRCDPISGHTALYWYRQSLGQGLEFLIYFQGNSAPDKSGLPSDRFSAERTGGSVSTLTIQRTQQEDSAVYLCASSYGGGPFTDTQYFGPGTRLTVL.

The rearrangement joins TRBV19 to TRBJ2-3, with TRBD2 as a possible D gene (5 bases). The CDR3 is 13 amino acids. CDR1 and CDR2 from the germline V gene are LNHDA and SQIVND (reference sequence). V gave up 10 bases and J gave up 4 bases, with 15 bases separating them. CDR3 bases: TGTGCCACCCTCCGAGGGCCCGCAGATACGCAGTATTTT. This encodes CATLRGPADTQYF. Full variable domain (remainder filled in from reference TRBV19 and TRBJ2-3): DGGITQSPKYLFRKEGQNVTLSCEQNLNHDAMYWYRQDPGQGLRLIYYSQIVNDFQKGDIAEGYSVSREKKESFPLTVTSAQKNPTAFYLCATLRGPADTQYFGPGTRLTVL.

The chain employs TRBV7-2 and TRBJ2-7, with D possibly TRBD2 on 6 matching bases. Germline values: CDR1 SGHTA, CDR2 FQGNSA. This CDR3 region has 14 residues. Trimming removed 4 bases at V and 4 bases at J, with 14 bases between. CDR3 in amino acids: CASSSRTKPYEQYF. Written as DNA, the CDR3 is TGTGCCAGCAGCTCCCGGACTAAGCCGTACGAGCAGTACTTC.

This chain links TRBV19 with TRBJ1-5; D not resolved. Germline CDR1 is LNHDA and CDR2 is SQIVND (reference sequence). The V end lost 2 bases, the J end lost 3 bases, and 14 bases lay between the germline ends. The CDR3 has 16 residues. The CDR3 protein is CASSIMMRKVNQPQHF. The CDR3, as DNA: TGTGCCAGTAGTATAATGATGAGGAAAGTCAATCAGCCCCAGCATTTT.

The rearrangement joins TRBV19 to TRBJ1-1; a possible D gene is TRBD1 (5 bases). There are 13 residues in the CDR3. The V and J ends lost 6 bases and 1 base respectively, with 9 bases between them. Germline lookup yields CDR1 LNHDA and CDR2 SQIVND (reference sequence). The CDR3 protein is CASSLDTNTEAFF. CDR3 bases: TGTGCCAGTAGCCTGGACACGAACACTGAAGCTTTCTTT.

The chain employs TRBV11-2 and TRBJ2-5; TRBD2 agrees at 14 bases. Germline CDR1 is SGHAT and CDR2 is FQNNGV. V lost 5 bases to trimming and J lost 2 bases; unmatched junction nucleotides: 4. This CDR3 has 16 amino acids. The CDR3 is CASSPRLAGGQETQYF. CDR3 nucleotides: TGTGCCAGCAGCCCCAGACTAGCGGGAGGGCAAGAGACCCAGTACTTC.

This chain joins TRBV7-8 and TRBJ2-5; D is ambiguous. Germline CDR1 is SGHVS and CDR2 is FQNEAQ. The germline V and J ends were trimmed by 1 base and 4 bases, with 7 bases remaining between them. The CDR3 is 13 residues long. The CDR3 reads CASSLGSPETQYF. In DNA, the CDR3 is TGTGCCAGCAGCTTAGGGAGTCCAGAGACCCAGTACTTC.

V and J are TRBV7-6 and TRBJ2-5; 8 bases agree with TRBD1. This CDR3 region has 16 residues. The J segment lost 3 bases and the V segment lost 2 bases, leaving 8 bases of the junction unmatched. Germline V gives CDR1 SGHVS, CDR2 FNYEAQ. CDR3 sequence: CASSLSGGEPKETQYF. DNA for the CDR3: TGTGCCAGCAGCTTATCAGGGGGCGAACCTAAAGAGACCCAGTACTTC.

The chain recombines TRBV30 with TRBJ1-5; TRBD1 is a possible D gene (5 bases). This CDR3 has 14 residues. Trimming pared 2 bases from V and 4 bases from J, leaving 12 bases between. CDR1 and CDR2 from the germline V gene are GTSNPN and SVGIG (reference sequence). CDR3 sequence (DNA): TGTGCCTGGAGTCTCGGGGGGGGGAATCAGCCCCAGCATTTT. It encodes CAWSLGGGNQPQHF.

The chain joins TRBV7-9 to TRBJ2-7; possible D gene TRBD1, 6 bases. Germline CDR1 SEHNR, CDR2 FQNEAQ (reference sequence). The V end lost 3 bases, the J end lost 1 base, and 19 bases lay between the germline ends. This CDR3 is built from 17 residues. The CDR3 nucleotides are TGTGCCAGCAGCTTGGGTCGGGACACCCAAGATTCCTACGAGCAGTACTTC. Amino acids: CASSLGRDTQDSYEQYF. The full variable domain, in which reference TRBV7-9 and TRBJ2-7 provide the parts outside the CDR3, is DTGVSQNPRHKITKRGQNVTFRCDPISEHNRLYWYRQTLGQGPEFLTYFQNEAQLEKSRLLSDRFSAERPKGSFSTLEIQRTEQGDSAMYLCASSLGRDTQDSYEQYFGPGTRLTVT.

This chain connects TRBV10-2 to TRBJ2-1; maybe TRBD1 (6 bases). CDR3 length: 16 amino acids. CDR1 WSHSY and CDR2 SAAADI come from the germline V gene. Trimming left V 3 bases short and J 2 bases short, with 14 bases between. CDR3 protein: CASSDRQAFPYNEQFF. The CDR3 DNA reads TGCGCCAGCAGTGATCGACAGGCCTTCCCCTACAATGAGCAGTTCTTC.

The chain uses TRBV6-6 and TRBJ2-3; weak D call: TRBD1 (6 bases). V was trimmed by 5 bases and J by 4 bases, leaving 10 bases between them. Germline assignment: CDR1 MNHNY and CDR2 SVGAGI (reference sequence). The CDR3 contains 13 residues. The CDR3 coding sequence is TGTGCCAGCAGTAACAGGGAACCAGATACGCAGTATTTT. Amino acids: CASSNREPDTQYF.

The gene calls are TRBV18 and TRBJ1-4, with a weak D call TRBD1 (6 bases). V was clipped by 5 bases and J by 2 bases, with 9 bases between them. Germline V gives CDR1 KGHSH, CDR2 LQKENI. The CDR3 contains 14 residues. CDR3: CASSVQGTNEKLFF. The CDR3 DNA reads TGTGCCAGCTCAGTGCAGGGGACTAATGAAAAACTGTTTTTT.

About this clone: The same CDR3 also results from other DNA sequences found in this sample. The chain has TRBV5-4 and TRBJ2-7; D ambiguous. The CDR3 loop spans 12 amino acids. The V gene lost 0 bases and the J gene lost 2 bases, with 3 bases spanning the gap. The germline gives CDR1 SGHNT, CDR2 YYREEE (reference sequence). The CDR3 region is CASSLGAYEQYF. In DNA form, the CDR3 reads TGTGCCAGCAGCTTGGGAGCCTACGAGCAGTACTTC. Looking up the rest from reference TRBV5-4 and TRBJ2-7 gives the full variable domain: ETGVTQSPTHLIKTRGQQVTLRCSSQSGHNTVSWYQQALGQGPQFIFQYYREEENGRGNFPPRFSGLQFPNYSSELNVNALELDDSALYLCASSLGAYEQYFGPGTRLTVT.

V is TRBV27 and J is TRBJ2-1; 8 bases agree with TRBD2. The CDR3 covers 16 residues. V shed 1 base and J 1 base; nucleotides not matched to a gene: 3. Germline V gives CDR1 MNHEY, CDR2 SMNVEV (reference sequence). This chain's CDR3 is CASSLLAGSSYNEQFF. The CDR3 coding sequence is TGTGCCAGCAGTTTATTAGCGGGGAGTTCCTACAATGAGCAGTTCTTC.

The chain joins TRBV25-1 to TRBJ2-7, with 8 bases that match TRBD1. V shed 5 bases, J shed 9 bases, and the junction held 6 bases outside the gene matches. The CDR3 is 12 amino acids. Germline values: CDR1 MGHDK, CDR2 SYGVNS. The CDR3 region has the DNA TGTGCCAGCAGTTTACAGGGGGGCGGGCAGTACTTC. Amino acid sequence: CASSLQGGGQYF.

This chain connects TRBV5-6 to TRBJ2-7, with TRBD2 matching over 8 bases. With V trimmed by 5 bases and J by 4 bases, 8 bases remained unmatched. CDR1 and CDR2 from the germline V gene are SGHDT and YYEEEE. The CDR3 extends over 14 amino acids. In nucleotides, the CDR3 is TGTGCCAGCAGACGTGGCGGGAGGAGGTACGAGCAGTACTTC. Amino acid sequence: CASRRGGRRYEQYF.

The chain links TRBV27 to TRBJ2-1; weak D call: TRBD1 (7 bases). CDR3 length equals 16 residues. Trimming shortened V by 6 bases and J by 3 bases, and 18 bases separated the two germline ends. Looked up from germline, CDR1 is MNHEY and CDR2 is SMNVEV (reference sequence). Here the CDR3 reads CASSLQGLARYNEQFF. The DNA of the CDR3 is TGTGCCAGCAGCCTACAGGGGCTAGCGCGCTACAATGAGCAGTTCTTC.

This clone came up once. The chain is built from TRBV5-8 and TRBJ2-1; 11 bases line up with TRBD2. Losses at the gene ends were 4 bases for V and 4 bases for J; bases not matched to a gene: 4. Per the germline V gene, CDR1 is SGHTS and CDR2 is YDEGEE. CDR3 length equals 15 residues. CDR3 nucleotides: TGTGCCAGCAGCCCGGGACTAGCGGAATACAATGAGCAGTTCTTC. Translating it yields CASSPGLAEYNEQFF. Looking up the rest from reference TRBV5-8 and TRBJ2-1 gives the full variable domain: EAGVTQSPTHLIKTRGQQATLRCSPISGHTSVYWYQQALGLGLQFLLWYDEGEERNRGNFPPRFSGRQFPNYSSELNVNALELEDSALYLCASSPGLAEYNEQFFGPGTRLTVL.

The genes are TRBV5-4 and TRBJ2-7, with a tentative D call TRBD2 (6 bases). Germline-derived CDR1 and CDR2 are SGHNT and YYREEE (reference sequence). V lost 0 bases and J lost 5, with 15 bases in between. The CDR3 is 15 amino acids. CDR3 bases: TGTGCCAGCAGCTTGGTCGCGGGAATCTTCGACGAGCAGTACTTC. It specifies CASSLVAGIFDEQYF.

The chain couples TRBV13 to TRBJ2-7, with TRBD1 identical over 7 bases. Unmatched junction bases numbered 8, after V lost 2 bases and J lost 4 bases. The CDR3 length is 15 residues. Germline-derived CDR1 and CDR2 are PRHDT and FYEKMQ (reference sequence). The CDR3 nucleotides read TGTGCCAGCAGCTTATTCCGACAGGGAAGGTACGAGCAGTACTTC. It codes for CASSLFRQGRYEQYF.

The chain joins TRBV7-9 to TRBJ2-7; TRBD1 matches at 10 bases. Trimming at V came to 6 bases and at J to 2 bases, leaving 7 bases not matched to a gene. Germline loops: CDR1 SEHNR, CDR2 FQNEAQ (reference sequence). The CDR3 runs to 15 residues. CDR3 loop: CASSSTGTGAYEQYF. The CDR3 nucleotides are TGTGCCAGCAGTTCAACCGGGACAGGGGCCTACGAGCAGTACTTC. The whole variable domain, remainder taken from reference TRBV7-9 and TRBJ2-7, is DTGVSQNPRHKITKRGQNVTFRCDPISEHNRLYWYRQTLGQGPEFLTYFQNEAQLEKSRLLSDRFSAERPKGSFSTLEIQRTEQGDSAMYLCASSSTGTGAYEQYFGPGTRLTVT.

The chain links TRBV5-5 to TRBJ2-7; 7 nucleotides agree with TRBD1. Losses at the gene ends were 1 base for V and 5 bases for J; bases not matched to a gene: 3. Germline lookup yields CDR1 SGHKS and CDR2 YYEKEE (reference sequence). The CDR3 extends over 13 amino acids. The DNA of the CDR3 is TGTGCCAGCAGCTTGTTAGGGGGCGACGAGCAGTACTTC. It yields the protein CASSLLGGDEQYF.

This clone has a single count. The chain combines TRBV19 with TRBJ1-4; 11 nucleotides agree with TRBD1. The CDR3 runs 18 residues. With 7 bases clipped from V and 0 bases from J, the junction kept 10 bases outside the gene matches. Looked up from germline, CDR1 is LNHDA and CDR2 is SQIVND (reference sequence). CDR3: CASKNAPGQGATNEKLFF. The CDR3 region has the DNA TGTGCCAGTAAAAATGCACCGGGACAGGGGGCAACTAATGAAAAACTGTTTTTT.